This TCR beta chain appears in the sequencing data of a study of CD8 T cells in Susac syndrome. Reverse transcription of roughly 0.5 to 1 ug RNA was carried out with random hexamers. An immunoSEQ multiplex PCR generated amplified TCR beta CDR3 products spanning 54 Vbeta and 13 Jbeta. TCRdb redid the calling of the immunoSEQ multiplex PCR reads with MiXCR, one entry per CDR3 protein. This table has about 280,000 distinct CDR3 sequences, 70% to 90% appearing once. The receptor was derived from a human donor with multiple sclerosis. Sequenced input: CD8+ T cells from PBMCs.

The CDR3 nucleotides read TGCGCCAGCAGCCCGCCTTCGACAGGGGCTACAGGCTACACCTTC. Amino acid sequence: CASSPPSTGATGYTF. The chain carries TRBV5-1 and TRBJ1-2; 8 nucleotides agree with TRBD1. V shed 4 bases and J 8 bases; nucleotides not matched to a gene: 13. CDR3 length equals 15 residues. From germline, CDR1 is SGHRS and CDR2 YFSETQ.